Below, 3 T cell receptor beta chains from the same sample are listed, as sequenced in a study of response to subunit inactivated influenza vaccine. TCRdb re-called the RT-PCR reads with MiXCR, one entry per CDR3 protein. The sample has around 790,000 distinct CDR3 sequences, 21% seen once. The material was PBMCs from blood, obtained around 5 days after vaccination. The receptors stem from a middle-aged man who received an inactivated influenza vaccine.

The chain couples TRBV25-1 to TRBJ2-2, with 14 bases matching TRBD2. In germline, CDR1 is MGHDK, CDR2 SYGVNS. The CDR3 runs to 19 residues. V dropped 5 bases and J dropped 1; count of bases not matched to a gene: 9. The CDR3 DNA follows: TGTGCCAGCAGTTACACCGGGACTAGCGGGGGCTTGAACACCGGGGAGCTGTTTTTT. This encodes CASSYTGTSGGLNTGELFF.

This clonotype was detected ten times or more. The CDR3 loop is CASSLIANYNEQFF. The CDR3 DNA sequence: TGTGCCAGCAGTTTAATAGCGAACTACAATGAGCAGTTCTTC. This sequence joins TRBV27 and TRBJ2-1; tentatively, D is TRBD2 (5 bases). V was shortened by 2 bases and J by 3 bases, with 8 bases between the two germline ends. CDR1 and CDR2 (germline): MNHEY, SMNVEV (reference sequence). The CDR3 sequence is 14 residues long.

This sequence joins TRBV20-1 and TRBJ2-3; 8 nucleotides line up with TRBD1. Trimming removed 5 bases from V and 1 base from J; junction bases left unmatched: 14. This CDR3 comprises 17 residues. Per the germline V gene, CDR1 is DFQATT and CDR2 is SNEGSKA (reference sequence). In DNA, the CDR3 is TGCAGTGCTGAAGGCGAACGCGGGACAGGTGGCACAGATACGCAGTATTTT. This encodes CSAEGERGTGGTDTQYF.